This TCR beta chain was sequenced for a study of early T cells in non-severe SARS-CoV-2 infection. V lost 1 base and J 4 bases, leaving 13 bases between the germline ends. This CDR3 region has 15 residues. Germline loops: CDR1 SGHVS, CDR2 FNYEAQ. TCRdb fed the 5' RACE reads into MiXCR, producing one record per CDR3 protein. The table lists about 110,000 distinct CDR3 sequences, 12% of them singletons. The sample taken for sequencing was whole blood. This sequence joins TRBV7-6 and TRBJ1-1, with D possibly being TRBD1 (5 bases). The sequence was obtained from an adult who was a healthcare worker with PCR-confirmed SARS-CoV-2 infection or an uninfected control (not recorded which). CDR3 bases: TGTGCCAGCAGCTTAGGAGCAGGGCGGGCCACTGAAGCTTTCTTT. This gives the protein CASSLGAGRATEAFF.